Here is one T cell receptor beta chain with its context. Using immunoSEQ multiplex PCR, the repertoire was profiled, and TCRdb retains in-frame clones only, with some absent. Altogether 2 million to 2.5 million clones are present, roughly 92% being singletons, with the ten largest covering 0.3% to 0.45%. The data are from a study of shared clonotypes between healthy human individuals. In germline, CDR1 is LNHDA, CDR2 SQIVND (reference sequence). This CDR3 comprises 13 residues. V lost 4 bases and J lost 3, with 9 bases in between. Material: naive CD4+ T cells from PBMCs. The subset: CD45RA+ positively selected. V usage is TRBV19 and J usage is TRBJ1-2; a weak D match, TRBD1 (5 bases). This receptor was taken from a man aged 18 to 35 in good health. Some clones in this sample may be carry-over from other donors' samples. The CDR3 DNA follows: TGTGCCAGTAGTACCGGGACGGACTATGGCTACACCTTC. This encodes CASSTGTDYGYTF.